Presented here are 30 T cell receptor beta chains from one specimen sequenced in a study of human T cells and chemical hapten exposure. Specified time point: patch test 2, 6 weeks after DPC sensitization. Treatment denoted: therapeutic diphenylcyclopropenone sensitization with weekly scalp DPC. TCRdb ran MiXCR on the RACE reads and lists one entry per CDR3 protein. The repertoire holds about 42,000 distinct CDR3 sequences, with about 8.9% as singletons. The sample consisted of whole blood, taken in connection with sensitization to the hapten diphenylcyclopropenone (DPC). All receptors derive from a middle-aged woman with alopecia areata. Some clones in this sample may be carry-over from other donors' samples.

This clonotype was seen many times. The rearrangement links TRBV6-5 to TRBJ2-7, with D maybe TRBD2 (5 bases). This CDR3 is 14 amino acids long. The ends were cut back, 3 bases at V and 6 bases at J, with 15 bases in the middle. Germline V CDR1 and CDR2: MNHEY, SVGAGI. CDR3 loop: CASSYLTGKGEQYF. As DNA, the CDR3 is TGTGCCAGCAGTTATTTGACGGGAAAGGGCGAGCAGTACTTC.

The chain recombines TRBV9 with TRBJ2-7; TRBD1 matches at 9 bases. The CDR3 is 14 residues long. CDR1 and CDR2 from the germline V gene are SGDLS and YYNGEE. Trimming cost V 4 bases and J 2 bases; bases outside gene matches: 4. CDR3 loop: CASSPDRGTYEQYF. DNA for the CDR3: TGTGCCAGCAGCCCCGACAGGGGGACCTACGAGCAGTACTTC. The full variable domain, its missing parts supplied by reference TRBV9 and TRBJ2-7, is DSGVTQTPKHLITATGQRVTLRCSPRSGDLSVYWYQQSLDQGLQFLIQYYNGEERAKGNILERFSAQQFPDLHSELNLSSLELGDSALYFCASSPDRGTYEQYFGPGTRLTVT.

Many counts were recorded for this clonotype. The V call is TRBV20-1, the J call TRBJ2-3; unclear D gene. Germline CDR1 and CDR2: DFQATT and SNEGSKA (reference sequence). There are 13 residues in the CDR3. V was cut by 1 base and J by 9 bases, with 14 bases left in between. The CDR3 DNA reads as TGCAGTGCTAGAGGGCCAGCATCGCCGACGCAGTATTTT. Its protein product is CSARGPASPTQYF.

This clonotype has a count of ten or more. The chain couples TRBV7-9 to TRBJ1-6, with no clear D. The CDR3 is 17 amino acids. The V gene's germline CDR1 is SEHNR and CDR2 FQNEAQ (reference sequence). Trimming left V 3 bases short and J 7 bases short, with 19 bases between. CDR3: CASSFVGSEGWNSPLHF. DNA for the CDR3: TGTGCCAGCAGCTTCGTGGGTTCAGAAGGCTGGAATTCACCCCTCCACTTT. Supplemented by reference TRBV7-9 and TRBJ1-6, the full variable domain reads DTGVSQNPRHKITKRGQNVTFRCDPISEHNRLYWYRQTLGQGPEFLTYFQNEAQLEKSRLLSDRFSAERPKGSFSTLEIQRTEQGDSAMYLCASSFVGSEGWNSPLHFGNGTRLTVT.

This clonotype occurred many times. This chain uses TRBV3-1 with TRBJ1-5; a weak D match, TRBD1 (5 bases). This CDR3 region has 13 residues. The germline CDR1 and CDR2 sequences are LGHDT and YNNKEL (reference sequence). Trimming took 5 bases from V and 4 from J, leaving 9 bases between them. The CDR3 sequence: CASSVRVNQPQHF. The CDR3 DNA is TGTGCCAGCAGCGTCAGGGTGAATCAGCCCCAGCATTTT.

The chain combines TRBV5-5 with TRBJ1-6; possible D gene TRBD1, 5 bases. CDR3 length: 15 amino acids. Germline loops: CDR1 SGHKS, CDR2 YYEKEE (reference sequence). V was pared by 2 bases and J by 6 bases, with 12 bases between. CDR3 nucleotide sequence: TGTGCCAGCAGCTTCAGAGAGGACATTAATTCACCCCTCCACTTT. It is translated as CASSFREDINSPLHF.

This clonotype occurred many times. The V call is TRBV7-9, the J call TRBJ2-6; D ambiguous. V gave up 0 bases and J gave up 0 bases, with 9 bases separating them. Per germline, CDR1 SEHNR and CDR2 FQNEAQ (reference sequence). The CDR3 length is 17 residues. CDR3 loop: CASSLAAGPSGANVLTF. CDR3 DNA sequence: TGTGCCAGCAGCTTAGCTGCAGGCCCCTCTGGGGCCAACGTCCTGACTTTC.

This clonotype has at least ten counts. This chain uses TRBV4-1 with TRBJ2-5, with TRBD1 identical over 10 bases. In germline, CDR1 is MGHRA, CDR2 YSYEKL. V shed 4 bases, J shed 5 bases, and the junction held 4 bases outside the gene matches. CDR3 size: 14 residues. The CDR3 coding sequence is TGCGCCAGCAGCCTGACAGGGGGCAGCGAGACCCAGTACTTC. Amino acid sequence: CASSLTGGSETQYF.

The chain carries TRBV5-1 and TRBJ1-2; D uncertain. Germline CDR1 is SGHRS and CDR2 is YFSETQ. V was shortened by 3 bases and J by 8 bases, with 17 bases between the two germline ends. The CDR3 spans 14 residues. Written as DNA, the CDR3 is TGCGCCAGCAGCTCCGAGGTCCCGCCGGGAGGCTACACCTTC. Translated, it gives CASSSEVPPGGYTF.

The chain uses TRBV7-9 and TRBJ1-1; 7 nucleotides align to TRBD1. This CDR3 region has 14 residues. V gave up 5 bases and J gave up 3 bases; unmatched junction bases: 6. The germline gives CDR1 SEHNR, CDR2 FQNEAQ (reference sequence). CDR3 coding DNA: TGTGCCAGCAGCCGAGGGACAGTCCACACTGAAGCTTTCTTT. Residues: CASSRGTVHTEAFF.

This clonotype was recorded at least ten times. The J gene is TRBJ1-2, the V gene TRBV30, with D uncertain. CDR1 and CDR2 (germline): GTSNPN, SVGIG (reference sequence). The CDR3 is made up of 12 amino acids. V dropped 0 bases and J dropped 5 bases, with 7 bases sitting between them. As DNA, the CDR3 is TGTGCCTGGAGTGTCCCCGTTTATGGCTACACCTTC. Protein: CAWSVPVYGYTF.

The V call is TRBV4-3, the J call TRBJ2-3; the D gene is possibly TRBD1 (5 bases). The V end was cut by 3 bases, the J end by 0 bases, with 10 bases between. Germline V gene lookup returns CDR1 LGHNA and CDR2 YSLEER. The CDR3 runs to 15 residues. In DNA form, the CDR3 reads TGCGCCAGCAGCCACACGGCAGGGAGCACAGATACGCAGTATTTT. Translated: CASSHTAGSTDTQYF.

There are many counts of this clonotype. The chain links TRBV2 to TRBJ2-5; TRBD1 matches 8 bases. The CDR3 runs 15 residues. V lost 6 bases and J lost 4; bases outside the gene matches: 10. The germline CDR1 and CDR2 sequences are SNHLY and FYNNEI. CDR3 loop: CASRVRQGARETQYF. The DNA for the CDR3 is TGTGCCAGCAGGGTCCGCCAGGGGGCGAGAGAGACCCAGTACTTC.

This clonotype was seen many times. V usage is TRBV2 and J usage is TRBJ1-2; TRBD1 matches 9 bases. Trimming cost V 5 bases and J 6 bases; bases outside gene matches: 4. The CDR3 has 13 residues. The germline gives CDR1 SNHLY, CDR2 FYNNEI. CDR3: CASSHRDRDGYTF. The CDR3 DNA reads TGTGCCAGCAGTCACCGGGACAGGGATGGCTACACCTTC.

At least ten counts were recorded for this clonotype. This sequence joins TRBV27 and TRBJ2-3; D gene unclear. Trimming shortened V by 6 bases and J by 4 bases, and 8 bases separated the two germline ends. Germline V gene sequence: CDR1 MNHEY, CDR2 SMNVEV (reference sequence). This CDR3 region has 12 residues. CDR3 amino acids: CASSARADTQYF. The CDR3 DNA is TGTGCCAGCAGCGCTCGAGCAGATACGCAGTATTTT.

The V gene is TRBV11-2, the J gene TRBJ1-2; no clear D gene. The CDR3 is made up of 12 amino acids. V lost 8 bases and J lost 1, with 8 bases in between. Germline V gives CDR1 SGHAT, CDR2 FQNNGV. CDR3: CASGEFNYGYTF. CDR3 bases: TGTGCCAGCGGGGAATTTAACTATGGCTACACCTTC.

There are many counts of this clonotype. The J gene is TRBJ2-1, the V gene TRBV12-3 or TRBV12-4, with D perhaps matching TRBD2 (6 bases). The CDR3 sequence is 14 residues long. V shed 4 bases and J shed 9 bases, with 16 bases lying between them. The CDR3 sequence is CASSSPPRGGEQFF. The CDR3 bases are TGTGCCAGCAGTTCACCCCCGCGGGGCGGTGAGCAGTTCTTC.

This clonotype was picked up many times. The V gene is TRBV12-3 or TRBV12-4, the J gene TRBJ1-2; 8 nucleotides agree with TRBD1. J was trimmed by 8 bases and V by 6 bases; bases with no gene match: 8. CDR3 length: 13 amino acids. CDR3 in DNA: TGTGCCAGCAGCCCCACAGGGGGGAGCGGCTACACCTTC. Protein: CASSPTGGSGYTF.

J is TRBJ2-1 and V is TRBV7-7; the match to TRBD2 covers 7 bases. This CDR3 has 16 amino acids. V was clipped by 2 bases and J by 4 bases; unmatched bases: 8. Germline V gene lookup returns CDR1 SSHAT and CDR2 FNYEAQ (reference sequence). As DNA, the CDR3 is TGTGCCAGCAGCTTAAGACGCGGGGGATCTTACAATGAGCAGTTCTTC. This encodes CASSLRRGGSYNEQFF.

This clonotype was found many times. This sequence joins TRBV3-1 and TRBJ2-5; D gene uncertain. V was shortened by 4 bases and J by 6 bases, with 15 bases between the two germline ends. This CDR3 contains 14 residues. CDR1 LGHDT and CDR2 YNNKEL come from the germline V gene (reference sequence). CDR3 sequence (DNA): TGTGCCAGCAGCCCCGCGGTTGGGTTTCAGACCCAGTACTTC. Translation gives CASSPAVGFQTQYF.

Only a few counts were recorded for this clonotype. This chain links TRBV7-8 with TRBJ2-6, with 9 bases fitting TRBD1. Per germline, CDR1 SGHVS and CDR2 FQNEAQ. The CDR3 spans 18 residues. V lost 8 bases to trimming and J lost 4 bases; unmatched junction nucleotides: 15. In nucleotides, the CDR3 is TGTGCCAGCGTCGCTTACAGGGGGCGCGTTTCCGGGGCCAACGTCCTGACTTTC. As protein: CASVAYRGRVSGANVLTF.

This clonotype was detected ten times or more. The J gene is TRBJ2-3, the V gene TRBV7-9; 10 bases line up with TRBD2. Germline V CDR1 and CDR2: SEHNR, FQNEAQ (reference sequence). The CDR3 extends over 16 amino acids. The J segment lost 1 base and the V segment lost 6 bases, leaving 7 bases of the junction unmatched. CDR3 sequence: CASRKSGGAGTDTQYF. CDR3 in DNA: TGTGCCAGCAGGAAAAGCGGGGGGGCAGGCACAGATACGCAGTATTTT.

The chain is built from TRBV2 and TRBJ1-4; D uncertain. Between the trimmed V and J ends, which lost 2 bases and 8 bases, there was a span of 3 bases. The CDR3 extends over 11 amino acids. Germline CDR1 is SNHLY and CDR2 is FYNNEI. The CDR3 coding sequence is TGTGCCAGCAGTGAAAGGGAAAAACTGTTTTTT. This translates into CASSEREKLFF.

In the case of this clonotype: The junction and the germline gene differ at one end; a read error may be behind it. The chain recombines TRBV11-2 with TRBJ2-5; D call uncertain. The CDR3 spans 15 residues. CDR1 is SGHAT, CDR2 FQNNGV, per germline. CDR3 residues: CVSSLDPSYQETQYF. The CDR3 coding sequence is TGTGTCAGCAGCTTAGATCCCAGTTACCAAGAGACCCAGTACTTC.

This clonotype was seen only a few times. The rearrangement joins TRBV6-5 to TRBJ1-1; weak D call: TRBD1 (5 bases). The CDR3 contains 12 residues. V was pared by 5 bases and J by 10 bases, with 14 bases between. Germline CDR1 MNHEY, CDR2 SVGAGI. CDR3 protein: CASSLRGEGAFF. For the CDR3, the DNA is TGTGCCAGCAGTCTCCGGGGCGAGGGAGCTTTCTTT.

Many counts were recorded for this clonotype. The V gene is TRBV28, the J gene TRBJ2-1; D tentatively fits TRBD1 or TRBD2 (6 bases each). Germline-derived CDR1 and CDR2 are MDHEN and SYDVKM. Trimming left V 5 bases short and J 0 bases short, with 17 bases between. The CDR3 is 17 residues long. The CDR3 DNA reads TGTGCCAGCAGTCCGGCCCTCACGGGGGCCTCCTACAATGAGCAGTTCTTC. The encoded protein is CASSPALTGASYNEQFF.

This clonotype was seen at least ten times. The J gene is TRBJ2-5, the V gene TRBV20-1; D is perhaps TRBD2 (7 bases). The CDR3 contains 15 residues. Germline V gives CDR1 DFQATT, CDR2 SNEGSKA (reference sequence). Between the trimmed V and J ends, which lost 1 base and 4 bases, there was a span of 16 bases. CDR3 in DNA: TGCAGTGCTAGAGCGGCGGGGGCGGTTGCAGAGACCCAGTACTTC. This gives the protein CSARAAGAVAETQYF.

This clonotype has at least ten counts. This CDR3 reads CASSHSGAGAQETQYF. The DNA for the CDR3 is TGTGCCAGCAGTCACTCAGGGGCGGGGGCCCAAGAGACCCAGTACTTC. V usage is TRBV7-6 and J usage is TRBJ2-5, with a weak D call TRBD2 (7 bases). Germline lookup yields CDR1 SGHVS and CDR2 FNYEAQ. The CDR3 covers 16 residues. Trimming removed 6 bases at V and 1 base at J, with 18 bases between.

This clonotype has only a few counts. At one of its ends the junction is not consistent with the germline gene, which may arise from a read error. The chain couples TRBV5-1 to TRBJ2-5; unclear D gene. From germline, CDR1 is SGHRS and CDR2 YFSETQ. The CDR3 is made up of 15 amino acids. The CDR3 region is CASSLGGSYQEAQYF. In nucleotides, the CDR3 is TGCGCCAGCAGCTTGGGGGGATCGTACCAAGAGGCCCAGTACTTC.

This clonotype was detected ten times or more. The rearrangement uses TRBV7-9 and TRBJ2-7; D may match TRBD1 or TRBD2 (5 bases each). The CDR3 runs to 15 residues. The V and J ends lost 1 base and 3 bases respectively, with 13 bases between them. Germline CDR1 and CDR2: SEHNR and FQNEAQ (reference sequence). The CDR3 DNA reads TGTGCCAGCAGCTTAGGAGGGGCTATGGACTACGAGCAGTACTTC. It yields the protein CASSLGGAMDYEQYF.